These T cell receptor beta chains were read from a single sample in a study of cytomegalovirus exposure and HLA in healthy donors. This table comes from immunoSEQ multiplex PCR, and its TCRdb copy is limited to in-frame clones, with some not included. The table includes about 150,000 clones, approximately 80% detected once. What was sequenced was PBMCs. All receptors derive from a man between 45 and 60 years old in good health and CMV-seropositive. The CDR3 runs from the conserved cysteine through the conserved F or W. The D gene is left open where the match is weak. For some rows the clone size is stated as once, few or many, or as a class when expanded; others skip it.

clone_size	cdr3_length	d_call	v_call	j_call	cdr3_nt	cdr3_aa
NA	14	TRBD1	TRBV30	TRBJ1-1	TGTGCCTGGAGTCTGGACAGGGTAGACACTGAAGCTTTCTTT	CAWSLDRVDTEAFF
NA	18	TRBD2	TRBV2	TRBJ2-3	TGTGCCAGCAGTGAAATGTCGGGGACTAGCGGGAGGACAGATACGCAGTATTTT	CASSEMSGTSGRTDTQYF
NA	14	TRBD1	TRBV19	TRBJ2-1	TGTGCCAGTAGTATCGGGACAGGGGACAATGAGCAGTTCTTC	CASSIGTGDNEQFF
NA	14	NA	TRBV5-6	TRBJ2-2	TGTGCCAGCAGCCCAGCCGGGTACACCGGGGAGCTGTTTTTT	CASSPAGYTGELFF
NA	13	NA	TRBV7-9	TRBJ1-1	TGTGCCAGCAGCTCCGACACGAACACTGAAGCTTTCTTT	CASSSDTNTEAFF
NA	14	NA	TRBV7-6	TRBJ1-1	TGTGCCAGCAGCTTGGGGGGTGCAGGCGCTGAAGCTTTCTTT	CASSLGGAGAEAFF
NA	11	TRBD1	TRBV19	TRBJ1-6	TGTGCCAGCGGGACAGCATACGGGCACCACTTT	CASGTAYGHHF
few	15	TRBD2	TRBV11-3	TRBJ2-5	TGTGCCAGCAGCTCCCCTACTAGCGGGGGAGAGACCCAGTACTTC	CASSSPTSGGETQYF
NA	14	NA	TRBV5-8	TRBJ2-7	TGTGCCAGCAGCTTATATGGCCGTTCCTACGAGCAGTACTTC	CASSLYGRSYEQYF
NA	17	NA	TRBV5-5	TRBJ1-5	TGTGCCAGCAGCTTCCGGCGGGACCCCGGCGGGCGTCAGCCCCAGCATTTT	CASSFRRDPGGRQPQHF
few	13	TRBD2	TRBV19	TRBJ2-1	TGTGCCAGTAGGAGCGGGACTAGCAATGAGCAGTTCTTC	CASRSGTSNEQFF
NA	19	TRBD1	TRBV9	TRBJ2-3	TGTGCCAGCAGCGTAGGACCCGGGGCGACAGGGTTGAACACAGATACGCAGTATTTT	CASSVGPGATGLNTDTQYF
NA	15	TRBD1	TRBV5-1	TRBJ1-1	TGCGCCAGCAGCCCATGGGACAGGGCGGGGACTGAAGCTTTCTTT	CASSPWDRAGTEAFF
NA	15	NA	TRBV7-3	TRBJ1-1	TGTGCCAGCAGCTTACAGGGAGGGATGAACACTGAAGCTTTCTTT	CASSLQGGMNTEAFF
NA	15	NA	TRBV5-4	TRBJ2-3	TGTGCCAGCAGCTCCCATGGCCACTACACAGATACGCAGTATTTT	CASSSHGHYTDTQYF
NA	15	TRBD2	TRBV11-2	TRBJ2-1	TGTGCCAGCAGCGCGACTAGCGGGGGAGACAATGAGCAGTTCTTC	CASSATSGGDNEQFF
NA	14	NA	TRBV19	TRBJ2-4	TGTGCCAGTAGTATAGTGGGGCCAAATCACATTCAGTACTTC	CASSIVGPNHIQYF